The 30 T cell receptor beta chains below were found in one sample sequenced in a study of blood T cell repertoires in COVID-19. Data came from immunoSEQ multiplex PCR; TCRdb stores just in-frame clones and leaves some out. The table records 160,000 or so clones, approximately 79% of them present only once. Sequencing was done on a sample of peripheral blood. These receptors all stem from a woman of 80 years or more with acute or convalescent COVID-19.

The rearrangement links TRBV28 to TRBJ2-7; 7 bases match TRBD2. The CDR3 covers 15 residues. Germline V lookup: CDR1 MDHEN, CDR2 SYDVKM. Trimming cost V 6 bases and J 4 bases; bases outside gene matches: 12. CDR3 coding DNA: TGTGCCAGCAGACCCCCCGGACTAGTGACATACGAGCAGTACTTC. Protein sequence: CASRPPGLVTYEQYF. Using reference TRBV28 and TRBJ2-7 for the parts outside the CDR3, the full variable domain is DVKVTQSSRYLVKRTGEKVFLECVQDMDHENMFWYRQDPGLGLRLIYFSYDVKMKEKGDIPEGYSVSREKKERFSLILESASTNQTSMYLCASRPPGLVTYEQYFGPGTRLTVT.

The CDR3 DNA follows: TGTGCCAGTAGTACTACAGGGGGCCGGGAGACCCAGTACTTC. It specifies CASSTTGGRETQYF. The rearrangement links TRBV19 to TRBJ2-5; 9 positions agree with TRBD1. J gave up 5 bases and V 4 bases, and 5 bases lay outside the gene matches. The CDR3 contains 14 residues. Germline V gives CDR1 LNHDA, CDR2 SQIVND (reference sequence). The complete variable domain, with remaining parts taken from reference TRBV19 and TRBJ2-5, reads DGGITQSPKYLFRKEGQNVTLSCEQNLNHDAMYWYRQDPGQGLRLIYYSQIVNDFQKGDIAEGYSVSREKKESFPLTVTSAQKNPTAFYLCASSTTGGRETQYFGPGTRLLVL.

The chain has TRBV5-6 and TRBJ1-1; 7 positions agree with TRBD1. With 0 bases clipped from V and 5 bases from J, the junction kept 10 bases outside the gene matches. The CDR3 is made up of 16 amino acids. CDR1 is SGHDT and CDR2 is YYEEEE in the germline V gene. In DNA, the CDR3 is TGTGCCAGCAGCTTGGGGCATCCAGGGGGTGGGACTGAAGCTTTCTTT. It encodes CASSLGHPGGGTEAFF.

The chain employs TRBV3-1 (or the pseudogene TRBV3-2) and TRBJ2-7; D is unresolved. CDR3 size: 12 residues. Deletions cut 0 bases from V and 6 bases from J, with 6 bases between. Germline CDR1 and CDR2: LGHDT and YNNKEL (reference sequence). In DNA, the CDR3 is TGTGCCAGCAGCCAAGAAGAGTCCGAGCAGTACTTC. The encoded protein is CASSQEESEQYF.

The chain combines TRBV11-2 with TRBJ2-7; 10 nucleotides line up with TRBD2. The CDR3 has 15 amino acids. Germline CDR1 reads SGHAT; CDR2 reads FQNNGV. J gave up 3 bases and V 2 bases, and 4 bases lay outside the gene matches. CDR3 DNA sequence: TGTGCCAGCAGCTTATCGAGCGGGAGGGTCTACGAGCAGTACTTC. Translating it yields CASSLSSGRVYEQYF.

The chain recombines TRBV19 with TRBJ1-6; tentatively, D is TRBD1 (6 bases). Between the trimmed V and J ends, which lost 5 bases and 10 bases, there was a span of 12 bases. CDR1 and CDR2 from the germline V gene are LNHDA and SQIVND (reference sequence). This CDR3 contains 13 residues. CDR3 in DNA: TGTGCCAGTAGTGCCACAGGGACCTCACCCCTCCACTTT. It encodes CASSATGTSPLHF.

Concerning this clone itself: Sequence at one end of the junction differs from germline and may be a read error. The chain employs TRBV4-1 and TRBJ2-1; 10 nucleotides match TRBD2. CDR1 and CDR2 from the germline V gene are MGHRA and YSYEKL. The CDR3 has 16 residues. As DNA, the CDR3 is TGCGCGAGCAGGGGACTTGGGACTAGCGCCTACAATGAGCAGTTCTTC. It codes for CASRGLGTSAYNEQFF.

The chain couples TRBV5-1 to TRBJ1-1; no definite D call. The CDR3 is 13 amino acids. In germline, CDR1 is SGHRS, CDR2 YFSETQ. Trimming cost V 4 bases and J 5 bases, with 12 bases left between them. This CDR3 is CASSPIPTTEAFF. Here the CDR3 DNA reads TGCGCCAGCAGCCCAATTCCTACGACTGAAGCTTTCTTT. The whole variable domain, remainder taken from reference TRBV5-1 and TRBJ1-1, is KAGVTQTPRYLIKTRGQQVTLSCSPISGHRSVSWYQQTPGQGLQFLFEYFSETQRNKGNFPGRFSGRQFSNSRSEMNVSTLELGDSALYLCASSPIPTTEAFFGQGTRLTVV.

A single count supports this clone. V is TRBV6-6 and J is TRBJ1-5; 7 positions agree with TRBD1. V shed 6 bases and J 4 bases; nucleotides not matched to a gene: 6. The CDR3 is 14 amino acids. From germline, CDR1 is MNHNY and CDR2 SVGAGI (reference sequence). Written as DNA, the CDR3 is TGTGCCAGCAGGGGGACAGAAACAAATCAGCCCCAGCATTTT. As protein: CASRGTETNQPQHF.

V gene TRBV5-1 combines with J gene TRBJ2-7, with TRBD1 matching 7 bases. The CDR3 has 15 amino acids. Looked up from germline, CDR1 is SGHRS and CDR2 is YFSETQ. Trimming took 3 bases from V and 1 from J; bases not matched to a gene: 7. The DNA for the CDR3 is TGCGCCAGCAGCTCCGGACAGGTCCCGTCCTACGAGCAGTACTTC. It is translated as CASSSGQVPSYEQYF.

V and J are TRBV13 and TRBJ1-5, with TRBD1 matching over 8 bases. Germline V gene sequence: CDR1 PRHDT, CDR2 FYEKMQ (reference sequence). V lost 2 bases to trimming and J lost 9 bases; unmatched junction nucleotides: 12. This CDR3 region has 16 residues. In nucleotides, the CDR3 is TGTGCCAGCAGCTTACCACCTGAACAGGGGGGACGGCCCCAGCATTTT. Translated, it gives CASSLPPEQGGRPQHF.

V is TRBV2 and J is TRBJ1-4; D possibly corresponds to TRBD1 (6 bases). This CDR3 spans 13 amino acids. V gave up 4 bases and J gave up 8 bases, with 11 bases separating them. Germline V gives CDR1 SNHLY, CDR2 FYNNEI. This chain's CDR3 is CASSGNREEKLFF. CDR3 sequence (DNA): TGTGCCAGCAGTGGGAACAGGGAAGAAAAACTGTTTTTT.

The genes are TRBV19 and TRBJ1-5; D possibly corresponds to TRBD1 (5 bases). V lost 7 bases, J lost 4 bases, and 14 bases lay in between. CDR1 and CDR2 from the germline V gene are LNHDA and SQIVND (reference sequence). The CDR3 is made up of 14 amino acids. The DNA of the CDR3 is TGTGCCAGTACCATCCGGGACTTTAATCAGCCCCAGCATTTT. Translating gives CASTIRDFNQPQHF.

The gene calls are TRBV28 and TRBJ2-1, with 12 nucleotides matching TRBD2. Germline V gene data show CDR1 as MDHEN and CDR2 as SYDVKM. Losses at the gene ends were 7 bases for V and 10 bases for J; bases not matched to a gene: 5. The CDR3 totals 13 residues. This CDR3 is CASTTSGRSEQFF. CDR3 nucleotide sequence: TGTGCCAGCACAACTAGCGGGAGGAGCGAGCAGTTCTTC.

This clone was detected only once. The rearrangement links TRBV6-6 to TRBJ1-5, with 8 bases that match TRBD1. Germline loops: CDR1 MNHNY, CDR2 SVGAGI (reference sequence). CDR3 length: 17 amino acids. V gave up 5 bases and J gave up 1 base; unmatched junction bases: 10. CDR3 coding DNA: TGTGCCAGCAGTCCGGGACAGGTCGGGGGAAGCAATCAGCCCCAGCATTTT. This sequence encodes CASSPGQVGGSNQPQHF.

The CDR3 DNA sequence: TGTGCCAGCAGTGGACTTAGGGGAACCGGGGAGCTGTTTTTT. Translating it yields CASSGLRGTGELFF. This sequence joins TRBV2 and TRBJ2-2; TRBD1 is a possible D gene (5 bases). Between the trimmed V and J ends, which lost 4 bases and 5 bases, there was a span of 11 bases. Germline V gene lookup returns CDR1 SNHLY and CDR2 FYNNEI. The CDR3 sequence is 14 residues long.

V and J are TRBV13 and TRBJ2-3, with TRBD1 matching 7 bases. The CDR3 loop spans 17 amino acids. Trimming took 5 bases from V and 1 from J; bases not matched to a gene: 12. CDR1 is PRHDT and CDR2 is FYEKMQ in the germline V gene (reference sequence). The DNA of the CDR3 is TGTGCCAGCAGCCGCAAGGCGAACAGGGGCCGCACAGATACGCAGTATTTT. This encodes CASSRKANRGRTDTQYF.

The CDR3 region has the DNA TGTGCCGGGGCGGGACTCAATTTACACAATGAGCAGTTCTTC. It is translated as CAGAGLNLHNEQFF. The chain carries TRBV7-9 and TRBJ2-1; tentative D call: TRBD2 (6 bases). V was pared by 11 bases and J by 5 bases, with 19 bases between. From germline, CDR1 is SEHNR and CDR2 FQNEAQ (reference sequence). This CDR3 contains 14 residues. The whole variable domain, remainder taken from reference TRBV7-9 and TRBJ2-1, is DTGVSQNPRHKITKRGQNVTFRCDPISEHNRLYWYRQTLGQGPEFLTYFQNEAQLEKSRLLSDRFSAERPKGSFSTLEIQRTEQGDSAMYLCAGAGLNLHNEQFFGPGTRLTVL.

This clone appeared once. The chain is built from TRBV28 and TRBJ2-7; 8 nucleotides line up with TRBD2. The germline CDR1 and CDR2 sequences are MDHEN and SYDVKM. The CDR3 loop spans 16 amino acids. With V trimmed by 6 bases and J by 5 bases, 15 bases remained unmatched. The CDR3 spells CASSTRGGRLSNEQYF. The CDR3 coding sequence is TGTGCCAGCAGCACTAGGGGCGGGAGGCTCTCGAACGAGCAGTACTTC.

The rearrangement links TRBV3-1 (or the pseudogene TRBV3-2) to TRBJ2-5; D uncertain. CDR3 size: 13 residues. The V end was cut by 1 base, the J end by 3 bases, with 6 bases between. Germline values: CDR1 LGHDT, CDR2 YNNKEL (reference sequence). CDR3 nucleotide sequence: TGTGCCAGCAGCCAAGCTGGAGAAGAGACCCAGTACTTC. Translation gives CASSQAGEETQYF.

J is TRBJ2-3 and V is TRBV7-2; 7 bases are a match to TRBD2. V lost 6 bases, J lost 2 bases, and 8 bases stayed unmatched. CDR3 size: 15 residues. Germline CDR1 SGHTA, CDR2 FQGNSA. CDR3 protein: CASRHRTRYTDTQYF. The CDR3 nucleotides read TGTGCCAGCAGGCATCGGACTAGATACACAGATACGCAGTATTTT.

The J gene is TRBJ2-7, the V gene TRBV2; D is possibly TRBD1 (6 bases). CDR3 length: 12 amino acids. CDR1 is SNHLY, CDR2 FYNNEI, per germline. V lost 5 bases and J 2 bases, leaving 7 bases between the germline ends. The CDR3 coding sequence is TGTGCCAGCAGTCGGACAGCCTACGAGCAGTACTTC. Translation gives CASSRTAYEQYF.

A single count supports this clone. V and J are TRBV6-4 and TRBJ2-1, with D tentatively TRBD1 (7 bases). The V gene lost 0 bases and the J gene lost 7 bases, with 13 bases spanning the gap. This CDR3 is built from 15 residues. Per germline, CDR1 MRHNA and CDR2 SNTAGT. Here the CDR3 reads CASSDSAGGQNEQFF. In DNA form, the CDR3 reads TGTGCCAGCAGTGACTCGGCAGGGGGGCAGAATGAGCAGTTCTTC.

This rearrangement joins TRBV6-5 to TRBJ2-7, with 7 bases that match TRBD1. This CDR3 is 16 amino acids long. Looked up from germline, CDR1 is MNHEY and CDR2 is SVGAGI. Trimming removed 2 bases from V and 0 bases from J; junction bases left unmatched: 7. The CDR3 DNA is TGTGCCAGCAGTTACGGGTCCGGGACAGTCTCCTACGAGCAGTACTTC. It is translated as CASSYGSGTVSYEQYF.

The DNA of the CDR3 is TGTGCCAGCTCATCAAGCAACTCCTACGAGCAGTACTTC. Its translation is CASSSSNSYEQYF. The chain has TRBV18 and TRBJ2-7, with D hard to call. This CDR3 has 13 residues. CDR1 is KGHSH, CDR2 LQKENI, per germline. V was clipped by 5 bases and J by 0 bases, with 8 bases between them.

The genes are TRBV11-3 and TRBJ2-1; 7 bases match TRBD1. Trimming took 5 bases from V and 10 from J; bases not matched to a gene: 8. Germline V gene lookup returns CDR1 SGHNT and CDR2 YENEEA. CDR3 length: 13 residues. CDR3 DNA: TGTGCCAGCAGCCGCGACAGGGTAAGCGAGCAGTTCTTC. Translated, it gives CASSRDRVSEQFF.

The chain carries TRBV12-3 or TRBV12-4 and TRBJ2-7; D not certain. Trimming took 3 bases from V and 4 from J, leaving 10 bases between them. CDR3 length equals 13 residues. The CDR3 bases are TGTGCCAGCAGTTTGACTGACGTTTACGAGCAGTACTTC. Amino acid sequence: CASSLTDVYEQYF.

The chain recombines TRBV21-1 with TRBJ1-1. TRBV21-1 is given as a pseudogene. The CDR3 length is 15 residues. The CDR3 reads CASSKEGGGSTEAFF. Written as DNA, the CDR3 is TGTGCCAGCAGCAAAGAGGGGGGGGGATCCACTGAAGCTTTCTTT.

The V and J genes are TRBV6-5 and TRBJ1-1; the match to TRBD1 covers 7 bases. Losses at the gene ends were 6 bases for V and 3 bases for J; bases not matched to a gene: 7. Germline CDR1 reads MNHEY; CDR2 reads SVGAGI. The CDR3 contains 14 residues. CDR3 nucleotides: TGTGCCAGCAGATCCGGGACAGCAGACACTGAAGCTTTCTTT. Encoded protein: CASRSGTADTEAFF.

The chain links TRBV15 to TRBJ2-1; D might be TRBD1 (6 bases). In germline, CDR1 is LNHNV, CDR2 YYDKDF (reference sequence). This CDR3 contains 15 residues. V was cut by 1 base and J by 4 bases, with 11 bases left in between. The DNA for the CDR3 is TGTGCCACCAGCAGAGTGACAGGACTGTACAATGAGCAGTTCTTC. Protein sequence: CATSRVTGLYNEQFF. The full variable domain, in which reference TRBV15 and TRBJ2-1 provide the parts outside the CDR3, is DAMVIQNPRYQVTQFGKPVTLSCSQTLNHNVMYWYQQKSSQAPKLLFHYYDKDFNNEADTPDNFQSRRPNTSFCFLDIRSPGLGDTAMYLCATSRVTGLYNEQFFGPGTRLTVL.